The TCR beta chain under discussion was sequenced for a study of cytomegalovirus exposure and HLA in healthy donors. Study information: The roughly 100 million unique TCR beta sequences, from around 200 million T cells, were found by an earlier analysis. General study points: Reportedly, fewer N-insertions than the approximately 650-donor mean appeared in an Asian-associated ancestry cluster in a later analysis.

In the case of this clone: Its antigen is still unknown.

The study ran its PCR with 60 Vbeta and 13 Jbeta primers. TCRdb's copy holds only in-frame clones and misses some; the assay was immunoSEQ multiplex PCR. This sample has 100,000 to 120,000 clones, with 70% to 85% found just once. V gave up 3 bases and J gave up 5 bases, with 20 bases separating them. This CDR3 comprises 17 residues. The germline CDR1 and CDR2 sequences are SGDLS and YYNGEE. The chain is built from TRBV9 and TRBJ2-2; weak D call: TRBD2 (7 bases). Sequenced input: PBMCs. This clonotype was obtained from a man aged 25-45 years in good health and CMV-seropositive. The CDR3 sequence: CASSAIRGAGETGELFF. CDR3 in DNA: TGTGCCAGCAGCGCCATACGGGGGGCAGGGGAGACCGGGGAGCTGTTTTTT.